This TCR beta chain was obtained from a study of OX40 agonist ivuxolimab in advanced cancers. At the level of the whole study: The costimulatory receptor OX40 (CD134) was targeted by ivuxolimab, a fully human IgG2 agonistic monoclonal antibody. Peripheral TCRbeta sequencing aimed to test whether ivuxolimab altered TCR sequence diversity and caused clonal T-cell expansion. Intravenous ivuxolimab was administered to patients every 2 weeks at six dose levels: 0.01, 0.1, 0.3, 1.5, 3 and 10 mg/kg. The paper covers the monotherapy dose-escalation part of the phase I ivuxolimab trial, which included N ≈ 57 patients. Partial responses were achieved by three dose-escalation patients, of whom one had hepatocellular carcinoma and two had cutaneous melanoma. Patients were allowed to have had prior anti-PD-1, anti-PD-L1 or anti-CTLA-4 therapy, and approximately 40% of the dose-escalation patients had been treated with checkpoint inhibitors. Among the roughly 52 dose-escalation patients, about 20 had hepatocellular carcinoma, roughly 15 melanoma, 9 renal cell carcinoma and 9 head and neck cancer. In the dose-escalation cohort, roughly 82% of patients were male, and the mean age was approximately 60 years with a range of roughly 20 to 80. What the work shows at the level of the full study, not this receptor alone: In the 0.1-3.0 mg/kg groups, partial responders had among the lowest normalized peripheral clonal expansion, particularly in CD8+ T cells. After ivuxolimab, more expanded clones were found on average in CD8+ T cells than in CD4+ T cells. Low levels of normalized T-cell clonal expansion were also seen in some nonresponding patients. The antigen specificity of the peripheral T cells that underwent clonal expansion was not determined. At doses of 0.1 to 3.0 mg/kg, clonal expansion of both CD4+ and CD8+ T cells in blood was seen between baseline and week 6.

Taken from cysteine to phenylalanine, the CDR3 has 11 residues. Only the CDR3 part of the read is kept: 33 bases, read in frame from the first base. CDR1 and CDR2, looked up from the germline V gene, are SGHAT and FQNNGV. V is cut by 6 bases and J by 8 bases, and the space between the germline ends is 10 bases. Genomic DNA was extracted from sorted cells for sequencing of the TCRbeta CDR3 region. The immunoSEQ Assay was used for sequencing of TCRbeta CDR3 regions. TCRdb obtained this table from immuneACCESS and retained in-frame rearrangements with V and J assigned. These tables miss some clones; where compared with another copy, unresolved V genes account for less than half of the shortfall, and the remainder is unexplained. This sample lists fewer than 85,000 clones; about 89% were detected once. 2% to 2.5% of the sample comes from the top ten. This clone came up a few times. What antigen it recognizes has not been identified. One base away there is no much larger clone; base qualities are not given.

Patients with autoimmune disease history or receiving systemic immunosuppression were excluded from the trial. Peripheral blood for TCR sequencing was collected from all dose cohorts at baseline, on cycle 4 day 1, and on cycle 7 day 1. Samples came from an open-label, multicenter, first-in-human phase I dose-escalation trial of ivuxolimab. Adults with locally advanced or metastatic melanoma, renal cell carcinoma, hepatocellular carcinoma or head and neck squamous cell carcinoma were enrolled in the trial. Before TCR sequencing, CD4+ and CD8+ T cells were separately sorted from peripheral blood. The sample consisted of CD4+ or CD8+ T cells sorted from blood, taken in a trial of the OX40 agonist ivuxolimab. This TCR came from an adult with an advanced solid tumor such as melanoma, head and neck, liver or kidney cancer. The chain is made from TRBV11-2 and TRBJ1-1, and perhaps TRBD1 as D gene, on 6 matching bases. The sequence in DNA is TGTGCCAGCAGTCATACAGGGGAAGCTTTCTTT. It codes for CASSHTGEAFF. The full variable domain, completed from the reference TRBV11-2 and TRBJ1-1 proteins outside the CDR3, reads EAGVAQSPRYKIIEKRQSVAFWCNPISGHATLYWYQQILGQGPKLLIQFQNNGVVDDSQLPKDRFSAERLKGVDSTLKIQPAKLEDSAVYLCASSHTGEAFFGQGTRLTVV.